This T cell receptor beta chain was observed in a study of T cell repertoires in cytomegalovirus infection. Study as a whole: An indication of both CMV infection and matching HLA type came from public TCR beta signatures.

TCRdb called the reads again in MiXCR, with one record for every CDR3 protein. There are about 250,000 distinct CDR3 sequences in the sample; 10% to 15% occur only once, and 1.5% to 2% lies in the top ten. Regarding the study as a whole: Ex vivo, HLA-C-restricted CMV-specific TCR beta clonotypes prevailed over the rest of the response. Carriage of CMV together with the relevant HLA was identifiable through cumulative public TCR beta family frequency.

Germline CDR1 LNHDA, CDR2 SQIVND (reference sequence). The junction had 12 bases not matched to a gene; V was cut back by 7 bases and J by 4 bases. This CDR3 has 16 residues. The sample holds many counts of this clonotype. What it binds is not known. V usage is TRBV19 and J usage is TRBJ1-1; 10 bases agree with TRBD1. The clonotype comes from a human donor in good health (CMV status not recorded). Some clones in this sample may be carry-over from other donors' samples. Sequencing used PBMCs. CDR3 in amino acids: CASTALRDRGSTEAFF. CDR3 nucleotides: TGTGCCAGTACCGCTCTCCGGGACAGGGGAAGCACTGAAGCTTTCTTT. Using reference TRBV19 and TRBJ1-1 for the parts outside the CDR3, the full variable domain is DGGITQSPKYLFRKEGQNVTLSCEQNLNHDAMYWYRQDPGQGLRLIYYSQIVNDFQKGDIAEGYSVSREKKESFPLTVTSAQKNPTAFYLCASTALRDRGSTEAFFGQGTRLTVV.